The 13 T cell receptor beta chains presented below share a single source sample, sequenced in a study of control samples from healthy donors and cancer patients. Clones were read by immunoSEQ multiplex PCR, and TCRdb kept only the in-frame ones, dropping some. The repertoire holds tens of thousands of clones, 88% seen once, with approximately 15% in the top ten. The source material was blood. The receptors come from a woman aged 65 to 85 in good health.

The genes are TRBV4-1 and TRBJ1-4; D gene ambiguous. Trimming cost V 0 bases and J 0 bases, with 5 bases left between them. Germline V gene data show CDR1 as MGHRA and CDR2 as YSYEKL. This CDR3 has 15 residues. The CDR3 sequence is CASSQDVTTNEKLFF. CDR3 sequence (DNA): TGCGCCAGCAGCCAAGATGTTACAACTAATGAAAAACTGTTTTTT.

This clone is categorized as medium-sized. The rearrangement joins TRBV5-4 to TRBJ2-7; 7 bases line up with TRBD2. This CDR3 has 15 amino acids. Germline values: CDR1 SGHNT, CDR2 YYREEE (reference sequence). V trimming: 3 bases; J trimming: 3 bases; junction bases outside the gene matches: 9. CDR3 DNA: TGTGCCAGCAGCTCACCTGGGGAGGGAGTCTACGAGCAGTACTTC. Protein product: CASSSPGEGVYEQYF.

The gene calls are TRBV7-9 and TRBJ2-7; no reliable D call. V lost 2 bases to trimming and J lost 5 bases, with 13 bases between them. Germline V CDR1 and CDR2: SEHNR, FQNEAQ (reference sequence). The CDR3 spans 14 residues. Here the CDR3 DNA reads TGTGCCAGCAGCTTATGGACCAGCGACCACGAGCAGTACTTC. It encodes CASSLWTSDHEQYF.

The chain uses TRBV3-1 (or the pseudogene TRBV3-2) and TRBJ2-7; 11 bases fit TRBD2. J was trimmed by 2 bases and V by 2 bases; bases with no gene match: 2. The CDR3 is made up of 15 amino acids. Germline CDR1 and CDR2: LGHDT and YNNKEL (reference sequence). The CDR3 region has the DNA TGTGCCAGCAGCCAACTAGCGGGGGGACCCTACGAGCAGTACTTC. Translation gives CASSQLAGGPYEQYF.

This chain links TRBV5-1 with TRBJ1-1, with D perhaps TRBD1 (5 bases). Germline V gives CDR1 SGHRS, CDR2 YFSETQ. The CDR3 extends over 14 amino acids. Trimming left V 1 base short and J 2 bases short, with 9 bases between. The CDR3: CASSLRQGNTEAFF. In DNA form, the CDR3 reads TGCGCCAGCAGCTTGCGGCAGGGTAACACTGAAGCTTTCTTT. The entire variable domain, with the rest obtained from reference TRBV5-1 and TRBJ1-1, is as follows: KAGVTQTPRYLIKTRGQQVTLSCSPISGHRSVSWYQQTPGQGLQFLFEYFSETQRNKGNFPGRFSGRQFSNSRSEMNVSTLELGDSALYLCASSLRQGNTEAFFGQGTRLTVV.

This rearrangement joins TRBV7-9 to TRBJ2-3; no definite D call. The CDR3 covers 17 residues. The V gene's germline CDR1 is SEHNR and CDR2 FQNEAQ (reference sequence). Trimming took 5 bases from V and 0 from J, leaving 18 bases between them. The CDR3 sequence: CASSPLGGAPSTDTQYF. CDR3 in DNA: TGTGCCAGCAGCCCCCTTGGCGGAGCCCCTAGCACAGATACGCAGTATTTT.

J is TRBJ2-5 and V is TRBV2; D unclear. Trimming stripped 6 bases from V and 4 bases from J, with 6 bases between. The CDR3 is 11 amino acids. CDR1 and CDR2 from the germline V gene are SNHLY and FYNNEI. As DNA, the CDR3 is TGTGCCAGCAGGACGGGAGAGACCCAGTACTTC. This translates into CASRTGETQYF.

The chain employs TRBV30 and TRBJ2-7; 7 positions agree with TRBD2. This CDR3 spans 15 amino acids. V lost 2 bases to trimming and J lost 3 bases; unmatched junction nucleotides: 10. CDR1 GTSNPN and CDR2 SVGIG come from the germline V gene (reference sequence). CDR3 loop: CAWSPYRRGNYEQYF. The DNA of the CDR3 is TGTGCCTGGAGTCCCTACCGGCGGGGGAACTACGAGCAGTACTTC.

The chain is built from TRBV7-2 and TRBJ2-7; TRBD1 aligns across 9 bases. CDR1 is SGHTA, CDR2 FQGNSA, per germline. The V segment lost 2 bases and the J segment 0 bases; nucleotides outside the gene matches: 8. The CDR3 has 17 amino acids. CDR3 in DNA: TGTGCCAGCAGCTTACCCTCGGGGACAGGGATCTCCTACGAGCAGTACTTC. Protein product: CASSLPSGTGISYEQYF.

The genes are TRBV11-2 and TRBJ2-2; 8 bases align to TRBD2. This CDR3 is 16 amino acids long. The ends lost 5 bases at V and 1 base at J; junction bases unmatched: 6. CDR1 is SGHAT and CDR2 is FQNNGV in the germline V gene. CDR3 in DNA: TGTGCCAGCAGCGATAGACGGGGGGGGAACACCGGGGAGCTGTTTTTT. Translating it yields CASSDRRGGNTGELFF.

This clone appeared a few times. The chain joins TRBV24-1 to TRBJ1-2; D is uncertain. CDR1 and CDR2 from the germline V gene are KGHDR and SFDVKD. The V gene lost 1 base and the J gene lost 7 bases, with 6 bases spanning the gap. The CDR3 extends over 12 amino acids. The CDR3 DNA sequence: TGTGCCACCAGTGATTTCATGGGTGGCTACACCTTC. This sequence encodes CATSDFMGGYTF.

This chain links TRBV9 with TRBJ2-5; D is perhaps TRBD2 (5 bases). The germline CDR1 and CDR2 sequences are SGDLS and YYNGEE. This CDR3 has 14 amino acids. Deletions cut 4 bases from V and 0 bases from J, with 10 bases between. In DNA, the CDR3 is TGTGCCAGCAGCCACGGGGATAACCAAGAGACCCAGTACTTC. This codes for CASSHGDNQETQYF.

The chain uses TRBV7-3 and TRBJ1-1; D ambiguous. Deletions cut 11 bases from V and 10 bases from J, with 11 bases between. Per the germline V gene, CDR1 is SGHTA and CDR2 is FQGTGA. This CDR3 spans 9 amino acids. Here the CDR3 reads CAGYRRAFF. The CDR3 DNA sequence: TGTGCCGGGTACCGGCGAGCTTTCTTT.